The 7 T cell receptor beta chains below all came from one sample that was sequenced in a study of metastatic and nonmetastatic thyroid tumors. Every patient was untreated before thyroid surgery. TCRdb re-called clones from the PCR reads using MiXCR. The table lists roughly 7,300 clones, around 19% of them singletons. The sequenced material came from adjacent normal tissue. These receptors were collected from a female donor with papillary thyroid cancer or a benign thyroid nodule (not recorded which). Some clones in this sample may be carry-over from other donors' samples.

This clone ranks as medium-sized. The chain uses TRBV2 and TRBJ1-1; tentative D call: TRBD1 (6 bases). Germline V CDR1 and CDR2: SNHLY, FYNNEI. The length of the CDR3 is 14 residues. Trimming removed 2 bases at V and 5 bases at J, with 12 bases between. The DNA of the CDR3 is TGTGCCAGCAGTGAACAGGGGACACTAACTGAAGCTTTCTTT. The encoded protein is CASSEQGTLTEAFF.

This clone was observed a handful of times. The chain employs TRBV6-2 or TRBV6-3 and TRBJ1-2; 8 bases are shared with TRBD1. The ends lost 10 bases at V and 7 bases at J; junction bases unmatched: 8. The V gene's germline CDR1 is MNHEY and CDR2 SVGEGT. This CDR3 is 12 amino acids long. This CDR3 reads CATGTGGRGYTF. The CDR3 coding sequence is TGTGCCACCGGGACAGGAGGGCGTGGCTACACCTTC.

This clone was detected ten times or more. This chain joins TRBV19 and TRBJ2-3, with 7 bases aligning to TRBD2. V was clipped by 6 bases and J by 0 bases; unmatched bases: 9. Germline V gene lookup returns CDR1 LNHDA and CDR2 SQIVND (reference sequence). This CDR3 has 16 residues. The CDR3 nucleotides are TGTGCCAGTAGCAGTGGGGGGGGTCCTAGCACAGATACGCAGTATTTT. This translates into CASSSGGGPSTDTQYF. Supplemented by reference TRBV19 and TRBJ2-3, the full variable domain reads DGGITQSPKYLFRKEGQNVTLSCEQNLNHDAMYWYRQDPGQGLRLIYYSQIVNDFQKGDIAEGYSVSREKKESFPLTVTSAQKNPTAFYLCASSSGGGPSTDTQYFGPGTRLTVL.

J is TRBJ2-7 and V is TRBV7-8, with TRBD2 identical over 11 bases. Germline CDR1 is SGHVS and CDR2 is FQNEAQ. The CDR3 has 16 residues. Trimming took 3 bases from V and 2 from J; bases not matched to a gene: 6. CDR3 region: CASSFPSGRFAYEQYF. The DNA of the CDR3 is TGTGCCAGCAGCTTCCCTAGCGGGAGGTTTGCCTACGAGCAGTACTTC. Using reference TRBV7-8 and TRBJ2-7 for the parts outside the CDR3, the full variable domain is GAGVSQSPRYKVAKRGQDVALRCDPISGHVSLFWYQQALGQGPEFLTYFQNEAQLDKSGLPSDRFFAERPEGSVSTLKIQRTQQEDSAVYLCASSFPSGRFAYEQYFGPGTRLTVT.

The chain employs TRBV20-1 and TRBJ1-5; possibly TRBD1 for D (5 bases). Germline values: CDR1 DFQATT, CDR2 SNEGSKA (reference sequence). CDR3 size: 16 residues. Trimming left V 0 bases short and J 6 bases short, with 18 bases between. DNA for the CDR3: TGCAGTGCTAGAGATGTTAAGGGGCAGGGTGGTCAGCCCCAGCATTTT. Translated, it gives CSARDVKGQGGQPQHF.

The count of this clone is one. The chain combines TRBV5-1 with TRBJ1-2; D gene unclear. The CDR3 is 15 residues long. In germline, CDR1 is SGHRS, CDR2 YFSETQ. With 0 bases removed from V and 0 bases from J, the gap between germline ends came to 9 bases. For the CDR3, the DNA is TGCGCCAGCAGCTTGGGTGGAAGGTCTAACTATGGCTACACCTTC. Amino acid sequence: CASSLGGRSNYGYTF.

Of note for this clone: One junction end disagrees with the germline gene, perhaps due to a read error. The V gene is TRBV9, the J gene TRBJ2-2, with 8 positions matching TRBD1. The germline V gene encodes CDR1 SGDLS and CDR2 YYNGEE. CDR3 length: 16 residues. The DNA of the CDR3 is TGTTCCAGCACTCGAGGCGGACAGGGAGGAACCGGGGAGCTGTTTTTT. This translates into CSSTRGGQGGTGELFF.